The present T cell receptor (beta chain) was sequenced within a study of blood T cells in healthy people across ages. A sample-barcoded 5' primer and a J-beta primer mix were used in a second PCR of about 7 to 11 cycles. MiXCR, applied by TCRdb to the 5' RACE reads, yields one record per CDR3 protein. The table includes approximately 780,000 distinct CDR3 sequences, about 26% detected once. This clonotype has only a few counts. Germline CDR1 and CDR2: MNHNS and SASEGT. The CDR3 has 16 amino acids. Trimming stripped 4 bases from V and 5 bases from J, with 20 bases between. A further study also used this sample, focusing on T cells of mothers and their children.

The V and J genes are TRBV6-1 and TRBJ2-5, with no clear D. The specimen sequenced was blood. The clonotype was recovered from a boy aged 5-17 years in good health. CDR3 loop: CASSAREPWTGETQYF. CDR3 nucleotide sequence: TGTGCCAGCAGTGCCCGTGAGCCCTGGACCGGGGAGACCCAGTACTTC.